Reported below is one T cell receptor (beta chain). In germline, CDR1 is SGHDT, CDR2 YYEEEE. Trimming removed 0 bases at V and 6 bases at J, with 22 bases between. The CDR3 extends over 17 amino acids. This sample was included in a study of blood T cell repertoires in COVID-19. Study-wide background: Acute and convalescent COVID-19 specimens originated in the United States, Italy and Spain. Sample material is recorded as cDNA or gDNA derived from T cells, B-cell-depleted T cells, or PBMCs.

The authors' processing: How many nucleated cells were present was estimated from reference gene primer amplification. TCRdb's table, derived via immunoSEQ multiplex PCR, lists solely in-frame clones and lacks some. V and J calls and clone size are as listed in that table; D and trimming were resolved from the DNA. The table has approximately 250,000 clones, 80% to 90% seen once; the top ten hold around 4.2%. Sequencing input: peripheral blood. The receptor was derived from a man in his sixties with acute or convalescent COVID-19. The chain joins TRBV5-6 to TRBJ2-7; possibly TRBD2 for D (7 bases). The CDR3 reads CASSLVRRGAFGTEQYF. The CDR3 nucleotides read TGTGCCAGCAGCTTGGTACGCCGGGGGGCGTTCGGAACCGAGCAGTACTTC.